The clone carrying this TCR beta chain was detected many times. Looked up from germline, CDR1 is MNHEY and CDR2 is SVGAGI. The CDR3 runs 15 residues. V shed 0 bases and J shed 4 bases, with 10 bases lying between them. This specimen comes from a study of neurological immune-mediated disorders. Per sequencing run, 15-18 subjects together gave over 190 million TCR-beta sequences. MiXCR was run by TCRdb on the 5' RACE reads, yielding one entry per CDR3 protein. The data contain roughly 34,000 distinct CDR3 sequences, 4% to 5.5% of them seen just once; the ten biggest clones take up 20% to 25%. V is TRBV6-5 and J is TRBJ1-3, with D unclear. The sequenced sample consisted of PBMCs. This receptor was obtained from a man aged 18 to 30 in good health. The CDR3 nucleotides are TGTGCCAGCAGTTACTCGAACCCTTACGGAAACACCATATATTTT. This codes for CASSYSNPYGNTIYF.